This TCR beta chain appears in the sequencing data of a study of T cell changes during pregnancy in multiple sclerosis. Some clones are missing from TCRdb's copy, which holds only in-frame ones; the method was immunoSEQ multiplex PCR. Of approximately 31,000 clones in the sample, approximately 94% are singletons; the top ten hold around 0.45%. The V segment lost 4 bases and the J segment 4 bases; nucleotides outside the gene matches: 9. Germline CDR1 and CDR2: SGHRS and YFSETQ. CDR3 size: 16 residues. The rearrangement uses TRBV5-1 and TRBJ1-1, with 11 bases lining up with TRBD1. The TCR sequence derives from a female donor with multiple sclerosis, enrolled in a pregnancy study. The specimen was CD4+ T cells from peripheral blood mononuclear cells, collected in the second trimester of pregnancy. The chain's CDR3 is CASSPRTGGLGTEAFF. The CDR3 region has the DNA TGCGCCAGCAGCCCGCGGACAGGGGGCTTAGGCACTGAAGCTTTCTTT.